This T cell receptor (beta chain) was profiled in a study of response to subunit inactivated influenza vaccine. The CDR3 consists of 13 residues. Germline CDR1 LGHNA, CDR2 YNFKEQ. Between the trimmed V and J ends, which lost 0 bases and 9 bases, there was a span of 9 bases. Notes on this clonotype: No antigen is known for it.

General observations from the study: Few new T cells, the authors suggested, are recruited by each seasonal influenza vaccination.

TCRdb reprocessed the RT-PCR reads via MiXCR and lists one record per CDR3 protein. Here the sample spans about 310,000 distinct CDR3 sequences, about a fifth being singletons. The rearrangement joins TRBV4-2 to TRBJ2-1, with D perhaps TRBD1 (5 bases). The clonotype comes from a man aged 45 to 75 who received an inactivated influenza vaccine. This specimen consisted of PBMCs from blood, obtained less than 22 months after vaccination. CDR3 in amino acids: CASSQDPRAEQFF. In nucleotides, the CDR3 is TGTGCCAGCAGCCAAGACCCCAGGGCTGAGCAGTTCTTC.